The clone carrying this T cell receptor (beta chain) was counted once. The repertoire was sequenced with immunoSEQ multiplex PCR; TCRdb's copy has only in-frame clones and lacks some. The sample holds 1 million to 1.2 million clones, about 80% seen once. The sample belongs to a study of shared clonotypes between healthy human individuals. Across the study: The cohort had a couple of women and a few men, ages 18 to 49.

Germline loops: CDR1 SGHAT, CDR2 FQNNGV. V lost 6 bases to trimming and J lost 3 bases, with 15 bases between them. The length of the CDR3 is 15 residues. The sequenced material came from memory CD4+ T cells from PBMCs. The subset here: CD45RA-negative fraction. The genes are TRBV11-2 and TRBJ1-3, with a possible D match to TRBD1 (6 bases). The sequence derives from a man younger than 35 in good health. Some clones in this sample may be carry-over from other donors' samples. CDR3 sequence reads: CASSFPGGFGNTIYF. CDR3 DNA: TGTGCCAGCAGTTTCCCTGGGGGCTTTGGAAACACCATATATTTT.